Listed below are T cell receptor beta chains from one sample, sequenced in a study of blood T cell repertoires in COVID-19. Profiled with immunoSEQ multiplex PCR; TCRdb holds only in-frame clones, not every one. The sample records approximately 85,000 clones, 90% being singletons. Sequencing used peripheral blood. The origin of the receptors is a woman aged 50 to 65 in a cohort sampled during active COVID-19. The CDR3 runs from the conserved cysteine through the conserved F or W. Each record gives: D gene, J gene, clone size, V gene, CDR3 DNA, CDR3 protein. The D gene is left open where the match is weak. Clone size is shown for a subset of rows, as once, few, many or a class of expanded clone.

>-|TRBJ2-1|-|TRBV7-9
TGTGCCAGCAGCCCTCATGCGCGGGAACACAATGAGCAGTTCTTC
CASSPHAREHNEQFF
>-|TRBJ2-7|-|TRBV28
TGTGCCAGCAGTTTACTACAGGGCCAGCAGTACTTC
CASSLLQGQQYF
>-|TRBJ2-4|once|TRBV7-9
TGTGCCAGCAGCGGTCTTGAGGGAACCAAAAACATTCAGTACTTC
CASSGLEGTKNIQYF
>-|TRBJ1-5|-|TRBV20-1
TGCAGTGCTAGTCGTCGGGGAATGAGCAATCAGCCCCAGCATTTT
CSASRRGMSNQPQHF
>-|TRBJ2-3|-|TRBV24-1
TGTGCCACCAGTGATTTGAACAGCCCGGGAACAGATACGCAGTATTTT
CATSDLNSPGTDTQYF
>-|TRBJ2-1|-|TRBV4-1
TGCGCCAGCAGCCGGGGCTCCCGGGCCCCCCTTGATGAGCAGTTCTTC
CASSRGSRAPLDEQFF
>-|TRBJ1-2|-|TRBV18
TGTGCCAGCTCACCCGTAGTGATTTATGGCTACACCTTC
CASSPVVIYGYTF
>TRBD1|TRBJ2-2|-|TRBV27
TGTGCCAGCAGTTCGGGACAGGGGAGGAGGTCGAACACCGGGGAGCTGTTTTTT
CASSSGQGRRSNTGELFF
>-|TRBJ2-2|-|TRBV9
TGTGCCAGCAGCGCCCGGGGCACCGGGGAGCTGTTTTTT
CASSARGTGELFF
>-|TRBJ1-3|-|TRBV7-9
TGTGCCAGCAGCTTAAAAAAGGGGACATCCCCTGGAAACACCATATATTTT
CASSLKKGTSPGNTIYF
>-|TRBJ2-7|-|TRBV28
TGTGCCAGCAGTTCCCGGGAGAAGCAGTACTTC
CASSSREKQYF
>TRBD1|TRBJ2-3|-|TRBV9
TGTGCCAGCAGCGCAGGACAGGGAGTTAGAGATACGCAGTATTTT
CASSAGQGVRDTQYF
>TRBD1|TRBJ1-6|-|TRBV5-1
TGCGCCAGCAGCTCCACAGGGGGCGCGTCCACCCTCCACTTT
CASSSTGGASTLHF